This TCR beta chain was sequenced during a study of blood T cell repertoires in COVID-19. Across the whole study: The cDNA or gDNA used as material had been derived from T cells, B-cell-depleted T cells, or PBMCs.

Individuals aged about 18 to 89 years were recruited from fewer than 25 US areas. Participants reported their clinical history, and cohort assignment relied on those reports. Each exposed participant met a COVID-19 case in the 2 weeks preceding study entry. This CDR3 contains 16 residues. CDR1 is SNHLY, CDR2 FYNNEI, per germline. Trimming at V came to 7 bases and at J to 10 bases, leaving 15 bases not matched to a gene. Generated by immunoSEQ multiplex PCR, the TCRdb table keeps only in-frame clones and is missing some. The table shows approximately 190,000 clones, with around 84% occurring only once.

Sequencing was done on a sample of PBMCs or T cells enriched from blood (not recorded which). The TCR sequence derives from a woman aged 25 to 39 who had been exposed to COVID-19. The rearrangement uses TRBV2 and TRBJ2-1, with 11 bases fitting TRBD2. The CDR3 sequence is CASTQTGTSGGTEQFF. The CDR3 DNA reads TGTGCCAGCACTCAGACGGGAACTAGCGGGGGAACGGAGCAGTTCTTC.